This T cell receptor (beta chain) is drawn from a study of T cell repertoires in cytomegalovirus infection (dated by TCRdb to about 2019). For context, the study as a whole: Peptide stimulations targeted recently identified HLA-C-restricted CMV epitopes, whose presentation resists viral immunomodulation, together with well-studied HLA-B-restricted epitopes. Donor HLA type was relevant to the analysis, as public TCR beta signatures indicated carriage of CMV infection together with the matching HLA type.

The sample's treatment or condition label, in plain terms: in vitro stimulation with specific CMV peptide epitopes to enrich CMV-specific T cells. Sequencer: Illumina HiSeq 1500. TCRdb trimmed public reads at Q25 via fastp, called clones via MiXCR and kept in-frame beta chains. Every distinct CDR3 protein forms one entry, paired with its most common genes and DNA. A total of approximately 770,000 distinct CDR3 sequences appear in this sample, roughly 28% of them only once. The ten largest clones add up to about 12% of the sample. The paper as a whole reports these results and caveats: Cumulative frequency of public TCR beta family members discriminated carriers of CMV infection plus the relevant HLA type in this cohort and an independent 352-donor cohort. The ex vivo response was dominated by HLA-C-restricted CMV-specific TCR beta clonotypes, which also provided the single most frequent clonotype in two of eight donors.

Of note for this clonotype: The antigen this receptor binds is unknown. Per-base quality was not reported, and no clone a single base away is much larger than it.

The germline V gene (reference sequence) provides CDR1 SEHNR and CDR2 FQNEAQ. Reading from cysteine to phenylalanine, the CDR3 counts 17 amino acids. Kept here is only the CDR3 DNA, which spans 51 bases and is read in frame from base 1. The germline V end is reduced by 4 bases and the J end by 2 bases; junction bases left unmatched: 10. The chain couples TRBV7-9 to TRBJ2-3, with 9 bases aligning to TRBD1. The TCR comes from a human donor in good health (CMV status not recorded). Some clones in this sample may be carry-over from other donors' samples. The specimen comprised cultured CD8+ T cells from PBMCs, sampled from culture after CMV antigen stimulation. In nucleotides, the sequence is TGTGCCAGCAGCTATCGACCAGGGACAGGGAACACAGATACGCAGTATTTT. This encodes CASSYRPGTGNTDTQYF.